The 12 T cell receptor beta chains below come from one sample, sequenced in a study of T cells after posttransplantation cyclophosphamide. Clones were read by immunoSEQ multiplex PCR, and TCRdb kept only the in-frame ones, dropping some. The profile shows roughly 19,000 clones, around 89% of them singletons. Methotrexate plus calcineurin inhibitor accompanied controls' myeloablative marrow transplants; sampling was 1 year later. Sequenced here: PBMCs, sampled roughly 49 weeks after allogeneic stem cell transplant with calcineurin inhibitor and methotrexate. These TCRs come from a female patient in her 30s who received an allogeneic stem cell transplant from an unrelated donor, was CMV-positive, and had acute and chronic GVHD. Some T cells may have originated in the graft donor.

The table lists this clone with a few counts. The chain carries TRBV12-2 and TRBJ2-7; TRBD2 is the table's D call, not checked against the DNA. TRBV12-2 corresponds to a pseudogene. The CDR3 length is 14 residues. The CDR3 DNA follows: TGTGCAAGTCGCTTAGGGCGCGGCATCTACGAGCAGTACGTC. This codes for CASRLGRGIYEQYV.

The V and J genes are TRBV19 and TRBJ2-7; 9 bases fit TRBD2. Trimming cost V 2 bases and J 5 bases; bases outside gene matches: 7. Germline assignment: CDR1 LNHDA and CDR2 SQIVND (reference sequence). The CDR3 loop spans 15 amino acids. In DNA form, the CDR3 reads TGTGCCAGTAGTATAAGCGGCGGGAGGGCCCACGAGCAGTACTTC. Translating gives CASSISGGRAHEQYF.

The chain couples TRBV11-3 to TRBJ2-1; 10 bases agree with TRBD2. Germline V CDR1 and CDR2: SGHNT, YENEEA. V dropped 1 base and J dropped 1; count of bases not matched to a gene: 4. The CDR3 loop spans 17 amino acids. Here the CDR3 reads CASSLVALAGSYNEQFF. The CDR3 DNA reads TGTGCCAGCAGCTTAGTCGCACTAGCGGGATCCTACAATGAGCAGTTCTTC.

The rearrangement uses TRBV11-3 and TRBJ2-5, with 9 bases fitting TRBD2. With V trimmed by 7 bases and J by 0 bases, 9 bases remained unmatched. Germline loops: CDR1 SGHNT, CDR2 YENEEA. This CDR3 comprises 16 residues. In DNA form, the CDR3 reads TGTGCCAGCAATCCGGGACTAGCAAATAACCAAGAGACCCAGTACTTC. Its translation: CASNPGLANNQETQYF.

V and J are TRBV2 and TRBJ2-1; D not resolved. V gave up 8 bases and J gave up 4 bases, with 6 bases separating them. The CDR3 length is 11 residues. In germline, CDR1 is SNHLY, CDR2 FYNNEI. The CDR3 here is CASYRYNEQFF. CDR3 nucleotides: TGTGCCAGCTACCGGTACAATGAGCAGTTCTTC.

The genes are TRBV4-1 and TRBJ2-7, with D hard to call. This CDR3 is 13 amino acids long. Per germline, CDR1 MGHRA and CDR2 YSYEKL. V gave up 1 base and J gave up 5 bases, with 9 bases separating them. DNA for the CDR3: TGCGCCAGCAGCCAAGTAATGTTTGACGAGCAGTACTTC. This gives the protein CASSQVMFDEQYF.

The chain recombines TRBV9 with TRBJ2-5; D unresolved. Per the germline V gene, CDR1 is SGDLS and CDR2 is YYNGEE. This CDR3 is built from 14 residues. V lost 4 bases and J lost 2, with 12 bases in between. The CDR3 DNA is TGTGCCAGCAGCCCGTTGGGCCGGCAAGAGACCCAGTACTTC. Translation: CASSPLGRQETQYF.

V gene TRBV2 combines with J gene TRBJ1-2; possibly TRBD1 for D (5 bases). This CDR3 is built from 13 residues. Deletions cut 1 base from V and 4 bases from J, with 7 bases between. CDR1 is SNHLY, CDR2 FYNNEI, per germline. The CDR3, as DNA: TGTGCCAGCAGTGAAGGGGGGGGCTATGGCTACACCTTC. Its translation: CASSEGGGYGYTF.

This clone was found once. This chain joins TRBV6-4 and TRBJ2-2, with D perhaps matching TRBD2 (5 bases). Trimming stripped 6 bases from V and 9 bases from J, with 14 bases between. The germline V gene encodes CDR1 MRHNA and CDR2 SNTAGT. The CDR3 spans 13 residues. The CDR3 nucleotides are TGTGCCAGCAGCCCAGACTATTCCAGGGAGCTGTTTTTT. Translated: CASSPDYSRELFF.

V is TRBV5-4 and J is TRBJ2-1, with 8 bases matching TRBD2. CDR3 length: 17 amino acids. The V and J ends lost 4 bases and 0 bases, in that order; junction bases with no gene match: 9. Germline CDR1 reads SGHNT; CDR2 reads YYREEE (reference sequence). The DNA for the CDR3 is TGTGCCAGCAGCCCCAGACTAGCGCTATACTCCTACAATGAGCAGTTCTTC. Its protein product is CASSPRLALYSYNEQFF.

This sequence joins TRBV27 and TRBJ2-5; D may be TRBD2 (7 bases). The germline CDR1 and CDR2 sequences are MNHEY and SMNVEV (reference sequence). The CDR3 consists of 12 residues. V shed 6 bases and J shed 13 bases, with 18 bases lying between them. The CDR3 protein is CASRTGPGGMYF. The CDR3 DNA reads TGTGCCAGCAGAACAGGGCCCGGGGGGATGTACTTC.

The chain carries TRBV2 and TRBJ2-3; TRBD2 aligns across 12 bases. CDR3 length equals 15 residues. Trimming cost V 6 bases and J 4 bases; bases outside gene matches: 5. Germline CDR1 SNHLY, CDR2 FYNNEI. As DNA, the CDR3 is TGTGCCAGCAGGCAGACTAGCGGGAGTGCAGATACGCAGTATTTT. Translating gives CASRQTSGSADTQYF.